Below, 24 T cell receptor beta chains from the same sample are listed, as sequenced in a study of identical twins. One entry per CDR3 protein, called by TCRdb with MiXCR from the 5' RACE reads. This sample has some 600,000 distinct CDR3 sequences, with 7% to 7.5% found just once. The data also belong to a second study, concerning yellow fever vaccine responses in identical twins.

The sample taken for sequencing was PBMCs. All receptors come from a woman under 30 in good health.

In its sample, this clonotype was seen a few times. The chain recombines TRBV6-1 with TRBJ1-1, with 8 nucleotides matching TRBD1. There are 15 residues in the CDR3. Germline lookup yields CDR1 MNHNS and CDR2 SASEGT. The ends lost 3 bases at V and 0 bases at J; junction bases unmatched: 3. The DNA for the CDR3 is TGTGCCAGCAGTGACCTGGGACAGGTGAACACTGAAGCTTTCTTT. It is translated as CASSDLGQVNTEAFF.

This clonotype occurred a few times. The chain recombines TRBV24-1 with TRBJ2-6; no reliable D call. V lost 2 bases, J lost 4 bases, and 8 bases lay in between. The CDR3 length is 15 residues. Germline V gene lookup returns CDR1 KGHDR and CDR2 SFDVKD. The DNA of the CDR3 is TGTGCCACCAGTGATTGGGGAACAGGGGCCAACGTCCTGACTTTC. Residues: CATSDWGTGANVLTF.

Ten or more counts support this clonotype. The chain employs TRBV12-3 or TRBV12-4 and TRBJ2-7; unclear D gene. The CDR3 is made up of 16 amino acids. Trimming shortened V by 2 bases and J by 2 bases, and 16 bases separated the two germline ends. CDR3 amino acids: CASSLRQPLKPYEQYV. For the CDR3, the DNA is TGTGCCAGCAGTTTAAGACAACCCCTGAAACCCTACGAGCAGTACGTC.

The V and J genes are TRBV12-3 or TRBV12-4 and TRBJ2-5, with 9 bases matching TRBD1. The CDR3 totals 14 residues. J gave up 4 bases and V 6 bases, and 6 bases lay outside the gene matches. CDR3 DNA sequence: TGTGCCAGCAGACCCGGGACAGGGCGAGAGACCCAGTACTTC. This sequence encodes CASRPGTGRETQYF.

This chain links TRBV12-3 or TRBV12-4 with TRBJ2-2; the match to TRBD1 covers 7 bases. CDR3 length equals 15 residues. Unmatched junction bases numbered 2, after V lost 0 bases and J lost 4 bases. CDR3 DNA sequence: TGTGCCAGCAGTTTAGCGGACAGGACCACCGGGGAGCTGTTTTTT. It yields the protein CASSLADRTTGELFF.

This clonotype was seen only a few times. The chain couples TRBV4-1 to TRBJ2-3; no reliable D call. The CDR3 has 14 residues. The germline V and J ends were trimmed by 5 bases and 2 bases, with 11 bases remaining between them. Looked up from germline, CDR1 is MGHRA and CDR2 is YSYEKL. In DNA, the CDR3 is TGCGCCAGCAGCATTGGTTTAGACACAGATACGCAGTATTTT. This encodes CASSIGLDTDTQYF.

This clonotype was detected ten times or more. The chain carries TRBV5-1 and TRBJ1-4, with unresolved D. The CDR3 runs to 13 residues. V was shortened by 0 bases and J by 12 bases, with 12 bases between the two germline ends. CDR1 is SGHRS and CDR2 is YFSETQ in the germline V gene. The CDR3 bases are TGCGCCAGCAGCTTGGAGGGTGCGTGGGAACTGTTTTTT. Translated, it gives CASSLEGAWELFF.

This clonotype was counted between two and nine times. The chain joins TRBV20-1 to TRBJ2-3, with D possibly TRBD2 on 5 matching bases. V dropped 0 bases and J dropped 0 bases, with 16 bases sitting between them. This CDR3 comprises 17 residues. The germline CDR1 and CDR2 sequences are DFQATT and SNEGSKA (reference sequence). The chain's CDR3 is CSARDPLRERSTDTQYF. CDR3 coding DNA: TGCAGTGCTAGAGATCCCCTTAGGGAGCGGAGCACAGATACGCAGTATTTT.

This clonotype was seen ten or more times. CDR3 loop: CASSSPGSLRGLTDTQYF. The CDR3 DNA follows: TGTGCCAGCAGCTCCCCCGGATCCTTACGGGGGTTAACAGATACGCAGTATTTT. The chain couples TRBV7-8 to TRBJ2-3, with D possibly TRBD2 on 6 matching bases. The CDR3 has 18 residues. V was shortened by 4 bases and J by 3 bases, with 23 bases between the two germline ends. CDR1 is SGHVS, CDR2 FQNEAQ, per germline.

This clonotype came up a few times. This rearrangement joins TRBV5-5 to TRBJ2-5; D gene ambiguous. The germline V gene has CDR1 SGHKS and CDR2 YYEKEE (reference sequence). The CDR3 is 14 residues long. V lost 1 base and J 9 bases, leaving 16 bases between the germline ends. This chain's CDR3 is CASSLSSSYSAQYF. CDR3 nucleotides: TGTGCCAGCAGCTTGAGTTCCTCGTATTCGGCCCAGTACTTC. Variable domain in full (rest from reference TRBV5-5 and TRBJ2-5): DAGVTQSPTHLIKTRGQQVTLRCSPISGHKSVSWYQQVLGQGPQFIFQYYEKEERGRGNFPDRFSARQFPNYSSELNVNALLLGDSALYLCASSLSSSYSAQYFGPGTRLLVL.

The chain joins TRBV7-6 to TRBJ2-3; 7 bases match TRBD2. Germline V lookup: CDR1 SGHVS, CDR2 FNYEAQ. Trimming took 4 bases from V and 6 from J; bases not matched to a gene: 13. The CDR3 contains 16 residues. CDR3 residues: CASSSGGSAYGDTQYF. The CDR3 region has the DNA TGTGCCAGCAGCTCCGGGGGGTCCGCCTATGGGGATACGCAGTATTTT.

This clonotype was seen many times. V usage is TRBV4-2 and J usage is TRBJ2-2; D remains ambiguous. Germline V gene data show CDR1 as LGHNA and CDR2 as YNFKEQ. V was trimmed by 0 bases and J by 2 bases, leaving 1 base between them. The CDR3 has 13 residues. CDR3 DNA: TGTGCCAGCAGCCAAGAAAACACCGGGGAGCTGTTTTTT. Protein: CASSQENTGELFF.

A single count supports this clonotype. In nucleotides, the CDR3 is TGTGCCAGCAGGCCCAAGCGGATAGCAGCTAGCACAGATACGCAGTATTTT. It codes for CASRPKRIAASTDTQYF. This rearrangement joins TRBV2 to TRBJ2-3; weak D call: TRBD2 (5 bases). V was clipped by 6 bases and J by 0 bases, with 19 bases between them. The V gene's germline CDR1 is SNHLY and CDR2 FYNNEI. The CDR3 sequence is 17 residues long.

This clonotype was counted ten times or more. The rearrangement joins TRBV27 to TRBJ1-6, with 7 bases aligning to TRBD1. J was trimmed by 8 bases and V by 5 bases; bases with no gene match: 9. CDR1 MNHEY and CDR2 SMNVEV come from the germline V gene (reference sequence). This CDR3 is 15 amino acids long. The CDR3 DNA reads as TGTGCCAGCAGTCCTCCCGGACAGGTGGATTCACCCCTCCACTTT. This encodes CASSPPGQVDSPLHF.

This clonotype has more than one count but fewer than ten. This chain joins TRBV12-3 or TRBV12-4 and TRBJ2-1; TRBD1 matches at 10 bases. This CDR3 is 14 amino acids long. V dropped 6 bases and J dropped 12; count of bases not matched to a gene: 11. CDR3 in amino acids: CASSPDDRGQRQFF. CDR3 nucleotides: TGTGCCAGCAGCCCCGACGACAGGGGGCAGAGGCAGTTCTTC.

This clonotype was seen a handful of times. CDR3 protein: CSAGNRDHYNEQFF. CDR3 coding DNA: TGCAGTGCTGGGAACCGGGACCACTACAATGAGCAGTTCTTC. This chain links TRBV20-1 with TRBJ2-1; D is possibly TRBD1 or TRBD2 (5 bases each). Trimming cost V 5 bases and J 3 bases, with 14 bases left between them. This CDR3 spans 14 amino acids. Germline assignment: CDR1 DFQATT and CDR2 SNEGSKA (reference sequence).

The CDR3 region has the DNA TGTGCCAGCAGCCCAAATCCGAGCGGGGGCAGCTCCTACAATGAGCAGTTCTTC. This codes for CASSPNPSGGSSYNEQFF. The chain has TRBV11-2 and TRBJ2-1; 8 bases align to TRBD2. The CDR3 sequence is 18 residues long. In germline, CDR1 is SGHAT, CDR2 FQNNGV. J lost 0 bases, V lost 5 bases, and 12 bases had no gene match.

This clonotype was detected only a few times. V gene TRBV12-3 or TRBV12-4 combines with J gene TRBJ1-5; TRBD1 agrees at 9 bases. This CDR3 has 15 amino acids. The V segment lost 6 bases and the J segment 3 bases; nucleotides outside the gene matches: 6. CDR3 bases: TGTGCCAGCAGACACGGGACAGGGAACAATCAGCCCCAGCATTTT. Protein: CASRHGTGNNQPQHF.

The table lists this clonotype with a few counts. A much larger clone differs by one base, so this may be a read error. This rearrangement joins TRBV16 to TRBJ2-7; D unclear. V was trimmed by 2 bases and J by 6 bases, leaving 5 bases between them. The CDR3 totals 11 residues. Germline values: CDR1 KGHSY, CDR2 FQNENV. The CDR3 spells CASSQASEQYF. In DNA form, the CDR3 reads TGTGCCAGCAGCCAAGCCTCCGAGCAGTACTTC.

The rearrangement joins TRBV3-1 to TRBJ2-1, with TRBD2 identical over 8 bases. This CDR3 spans 14 amino acids. V was pared by 4 bases and J by 8 bases, with 7 bases of the junction left unmatched. CDR1 and CDR2 from the germline V gene are LGHDT and YNNKEL (reference sequence). The CDR3 spells CASSPTASGYEQFF. Written as DNA, the CDR3 is TGTGCCAGCAGCCCTACAGCTAGCGGGTATGAGCAGTTCTTC.

This chain connects TRBV5-1 to TRBJ2-1; 11 bases match TRBD2. The V gene end was trimmed by 3 bases and the J gene end by 4 bases; junction bases not matched to a gene: 9. This CDR3 spans 17 amino acids. Germline CDR1 SGHRS, CDR2 YFSETQ. The CDR3 DNA follows: TGCGCCAGCAGCTCCCCTAGCGGGGGGCCGCCTTACAATGAGCAGTTCTTC. Translation gives CASSSPSGGPPYNEQFF.

This clonotype was counted only a few times. J is TRBJ2-2 and V is TRBV27, with a weak D call TRBD2 (6 bases). Germline-derived CDR1 and CDR2 are MNHEY and SMNVEV (reference sequence). This CDR3 is built from 14 residues. The V end was cut by 5 bases, the J end by 4 bases, with 11 bases between. The CDR3 sequence: CASSGGSGTGELFF. In DNA form, the CDR3 reads TGTGCCAGCAGTGGGGGTAGCGGCACCGGGGAGCTGTTTTTT.

In its sample, this clonotype was seen a few times. V and J are TRBV3-1 and TRBJ1-1; 7 nucleotides line up with TRBD1. V was clipped by 1 base and J by 1 base; unmatched bases: 6. The germline CDR1 and CDR2 sequences are LGHDT and YNNKEL (reference sequence). This CDR3 is 16 amino acids long. CDR3 coding DNA: TGTGCCAGCAGCCAAGGGCCAGGGGGTTCGAACACTGAAGCTTTCTTT. It yields the protein CASSQGPGGSNTEAFF.

This clonotype was seen many times. The rearrangement joins TRBV5-1 to TRBJ2-1; D possibly corresponds to TRBD1 (7 bases). The V end was cut by 4 bases, the J end by 4 bases, with 15 bases between. Germline CDR1 SGHRS, CDR2 YFSETQ. The length of the CDR3 is 15 residues. CDR3 in amino acids: CASSRGQGVYNEQFF. CDR3 DNA: TGCGCCAGCAGCCGGGGGCAGGGGGTTTACAATGAGCAGTTCTTC. Supplemented by reference TRBV5-1 and TRBJ2-1, the full variable domain reads KAGVTQTPRYLIKTRGQQVTLSCSPISGHRSVSWYQQTPGQGLQFLFEYFSETQRNKGNFPGRFSGRQFSNSRSEMNVSTLELGDSALYLCASSRGQGVYNEQFFGPGTRLTVL.